This TCR beta chain was documented in a study of response to subunit inactivated influenza vaccine. Many counts were recorded for this clonotype. Its antigen remains unidentified. CDR3 length equals 15 residues. With V trimmed by 5 bases and J by 3 bases, 4 bases remained unmatched. Study conclusions and caveats: The authors suggested that few new T cells are recruited per seasonal influenza vaccination.

One entry per CDR3 protein results from TCRdb running MiXCR on the RT-PCR reads. Of under 850,000 distinct CDR3 sequences listed, around 20% are singletons. This chain connects TRBV12-3 or TRBV12-4 to TRBJ1-5, with TRBD1 matching over 10 bases. The receptor comes from a man aged 50 to 59 who received an inactivated influenza vaccine. The specimen comprised PBMCs from blood, sampled roughly 5 days after vaccination. The CDR3 sequence is CASSRGQGFNQPQHF. CDR3 DNA sequence: TGTGCCAGCAGTAGGGGACAGGGGTTCAATCAGCCCCAGCATTTT.